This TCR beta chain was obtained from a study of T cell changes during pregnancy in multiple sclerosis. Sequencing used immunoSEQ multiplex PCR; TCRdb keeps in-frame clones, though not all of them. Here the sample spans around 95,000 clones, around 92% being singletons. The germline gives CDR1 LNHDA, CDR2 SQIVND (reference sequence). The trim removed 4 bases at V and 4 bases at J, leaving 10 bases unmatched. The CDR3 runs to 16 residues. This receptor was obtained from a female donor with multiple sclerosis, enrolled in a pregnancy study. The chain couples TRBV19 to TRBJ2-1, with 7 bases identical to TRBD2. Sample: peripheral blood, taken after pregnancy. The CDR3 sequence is CASSTWGGGSYNEQFF. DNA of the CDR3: TGTGCCAGTAGTACCTGGGGGGGAGGGAGTTACAATGAGCAGTTCTTC. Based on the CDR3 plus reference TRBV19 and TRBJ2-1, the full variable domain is DGGITQSPKYLFRKEGQNVTLSCEQNLNHDAMYWYRQDPGQGLRLIYYSQIVNDFQKGDIAEGYSVSREKKESFPLTVTSAQKNPTAFYLCASSTWGGGSYNEQFFGPGTRLTVL.